This TCR beta chain was captured in a study of tumor and adjacent non-tumor tissue in lung cancer. Study as a whole: On average, productive TCRbeta reads reached 4 million to 4.5 million per sample. Study-wide findings and caveats: Tumor tissue had significantly higher TCR diversity than normal lung.

The library came from three nested PCR rounds adapted from ARM-PCR protocols. TCRdb fed the multiplex PCR reads into MiXCR, producing one record per CDR3 protein. The data contain fewer than 90,000 distinct CDR3 sequences, 65% to 80% of them singletons. With respect to this clonotype: Its antigen remains unidentified. A much bigger clone sits one base away, suggesting this may be a read error.

This sample's RNA came from whole unsorted tissue. This non-tumor lung sample came from over 3 cm beyond the tumor edge. Donors were chemotherapy-naive, newly diagnosed lung cancer surgical patients in China, August–late 2014. The sequence came from a woman in her forties or fifties with non-small cell lung cancer. Sequencing was performed on distant non-tumor lung tissue.

This CDR3 reads CAWSQNSPLYF. The CDR3 nucleotides read TGTGCCTGGAGCCAGAATTCACCCCTCTACTTT. The genes are TRBV30 and TRBJ1-6; D unclear. The CDR3 covers 11 residues. Germline CDR1 is GTSNPN and CDR2 is SVGIG (reference sequence).